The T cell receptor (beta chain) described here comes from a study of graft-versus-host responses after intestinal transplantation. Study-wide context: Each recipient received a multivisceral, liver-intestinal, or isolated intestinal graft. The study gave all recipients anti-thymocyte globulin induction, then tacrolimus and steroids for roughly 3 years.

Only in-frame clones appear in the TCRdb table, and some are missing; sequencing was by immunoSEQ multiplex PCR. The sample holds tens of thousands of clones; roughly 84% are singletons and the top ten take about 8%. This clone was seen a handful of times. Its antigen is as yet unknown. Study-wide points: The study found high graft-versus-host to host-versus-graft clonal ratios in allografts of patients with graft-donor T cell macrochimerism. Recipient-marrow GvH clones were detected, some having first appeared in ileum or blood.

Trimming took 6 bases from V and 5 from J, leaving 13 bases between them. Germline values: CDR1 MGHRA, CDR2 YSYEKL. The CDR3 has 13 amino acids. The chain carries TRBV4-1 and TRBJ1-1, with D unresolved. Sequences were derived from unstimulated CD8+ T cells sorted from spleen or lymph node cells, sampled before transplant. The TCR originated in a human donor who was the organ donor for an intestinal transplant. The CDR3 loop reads CASSQSYGTEAFF. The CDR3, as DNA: TGCGCCAGCAGTCAGTCGTATGGGACTGAAGCTTTCTTT.